The 10 T cell receptor beta chains listed next were all sequenced from one sample in a study of graft-versus-host responses after intestinal transplantation. No antigen has been identified for these receptors. Only in-frame clones appear in the TCRdb table, and some are missing; sequencing was by immunoSEQ multiplex PCR. The sample carries 120,000 or so clones, 90% to 95% recorded once. The specimen comprised unstimulated CD8+ T cells sorted from spleen or lymph node cells, sampled before intestinal transplant. The origin of the receptors is a human donor who received an intestinal transplant.

The chain employs TRBV20-1 and TRBJ1-2; unclear D gene. This CDR3 contains 9 residues. Germline lookup yields CDR1 DFQATT and CDR2 SNEGSKA (reference sequence). Trimming shortened V by 5 bases and J by 8 bases, and 6 bases separated the two germline ends. CDR3 nucleotides: TGCAGTGCTGCGAGCGGCTACACCTTC. Translated: CSAASGYTF.

The chain carries TRBV28 and TRBJ1-5; D uncertain. The CDR3 is 16 residues long. Germline V lookup: CDR1 MDHEN, CDR2 SYDVKM. V lost 7 bases and J 1 base, leaving 17 bases between the germline ends. The CDR3 is CASTLGPGLSNQPQHF. The CDR3, as DNA: TGTGCCAGCACCCTAGGCCCAGGACTCAGCAATCAGCCCCAGCATTTT.

The sample holds one count of this clone. This CDR3 is also generated by other DNA sequences in the sample. J is TRBJ2-7 and V is TRBV27; no definite D call. V gave up 0 bases and J gave up 3 bases, with 6 bases separating them. The germline V gene encodes CDR1 MNHEY and CDR2 SMNVEV (reference sequence). The CDR3 runs 13 residues. CDR3 in DNA: TGTGCCAGCAGTTTATCGGCCAGCTACGAGCAGTACTTC. Its translation: CASSLSASYEQYF.

The rearrangement links TRBV4-2 to TRBJ2-1; no definite D call. The CDR3 runs to 16 residues. Germline V gives CDR1 LGHNA, CDR2 YNFKEQ. With 1 base removed from V and 0 bases from J, the gap between germline ends came to 10 bases. CDR3 in amino acids: CASSQVGFGSYNEQFF. The CDR3 nucleotides are TGTGCCAGCAGCCAAGTCGGTTTCGGCTCCTACAATGAGCAGTTCTTC.

The chain employs TRBV5-6 and TRBJ1-5; D possibly corresponds to TRBD1 (5 bases). The CDR3 contains 16 residues. Trimming took 3 bases from V and 3 from J, leaving 16 bases between them. Germline V gene sequence: CDR1 SGHDT, CDR2 YYEEEE. CDR3 nucleotide sequence: TGTGCCAGCAGCTACCAATGGGACGGTGACAATCAGCCCCAGCATTTT. Protein: CASSYQWDGDNQPQHF.

This chain links TRBV6-5 with TRBJ2-7, with TRBD2 identical over 13 bases. Germline V gene lookup returns CDR1 MNHEY and CDR2 SVGAGI. The CDR3 runs 14 residues. V lost 6 bases, J lost 5 bases, and 4 bases stayed unmatched. The CDR3 protein is CASSDGTSGNEQYF. The CDR3 coding sequence is TGTGCCAGCAGCGACGGGACTAGCGGGAACGAGCAGTACTTC.

The chain recombines TRBV10-3 with TRBJ2-5; D assignment may be TRBD1 or TRBD2 (5 bases each). TRBJ2-7 explains the end of the DNA better; the J call may be wrong. Germline loops: CDR1 ENHRY, CDR2 SYGVKD. The CDR3 consists of 18 residues. As DNA, the CDR3 is TGTGCCATCAGTGATGACAGCGGACAAACCCTTCGCTCCTACGAGCAGTACTTC. Translated: CAISDDSGQTLRSYEQYF.

The J gene is TRBJ2-1, the V gene TRBV4-2, with 8 bases lining up with TRBD2. CDR3 length: 12 residues. With V trimmed by 0 bases and J by 13 bases, 2 bases remained unmatched. The V gene's germline CDR1 is LGHNA and CDR2 YNFKEQ. The CDR3 spells CASSQEAGVQFF. The CDR3 nucleotides are TGTGCCAGCAGCCAAGAAGCGGGAGTCCAGTTCTTC.

The rearrangement uses TRBV19 and TRBJ1-2; 10 positions agree with TRBD1. The germline V gene has CDR1 LNHDA and CDR2 SQIVND (reference sequence). This CDR3 is built from 15 residues. V shed 3 bases, J shed 3 bases, and the junction held 4 bases outside the gene matches. As DNA, the CDR3 is TGTGCCAGTAGTATTCCGGACAGGGGGGACTATGGCTACACCTTC. This gives the protein CASSIPDRGDYGYTF.

As regards this clone: The same CDR3 arises from other DNA sequences in this sample as well. The chain combines TRBV5-4 with TRBJ1-3; no definite D call. Trimming cost V 1 base and J 4 bases, with 9 bases left between them. Germline V gene data show CDR1 as SGHNT and CDR2 as YYREEE (reference sequence). CDR3 size: 14 residues. CDR3 DNA sequence: TGTGCCAGCAGCTTGTCGGGGTCCGGAAACACCATATATTTT. It is translated as CASSLSGSGNTIYF.